The 31 T cell receptor beta chains in this list originate from one sample, sequenced in a study of blood T cells in healthy people across ages. The second PCR ran about 6 to 12 cycles with a sample-barcoded 5' primer and J-beta primers. TCRdb re-called the 5' RACE reads with MiXCR, one entry per CDR3 protein. The table records some 1.8 million distinct CDR3 sequences, approximately 39% of them present only once. Source material: blood. Every receptor here comes from a human donor in good health.

This clonotype was seen many times. DNA of the CDR3: TGCAGCGTTGGGAGAGGGTCAGATACGCAGTATTTT. Its protein is CSVGRGSDTQYF. The chain is built from TRBV29-1 and TRBJ2-3; perhaps TRBD2 as D (5 bases). Germline-derived CDR1 and CDR2 are SQVTM and ANQGSEA. The CDR3 loop spans 12 amino acids. V lost 4 bases and J 4 bases, leaving 9 bases between the germline ends.

The gene calls are TRBV7-8 and TRBJ2-7, with 7 positions matching TRBD2. V lost 5 bases and J lost 2; bases outside the gene matches: 9. The CDR3 covers 15 residues. Germline V gene data show CDR1 as SGHVS and CDR2 as FQNEAQ. The DNA of the CDR3 is TGTGCCAGCAGCATAGGGGTCGGGGGGACCTACGAGCAGTACTTC. Translating it yields CASSIGVGGTYEQYF.

This chain uses TRBV7-2 with TRBJ2-5; D is undetermined. Germline CDR1 reads SGHTA; CDR2 reads FQGNSA. The CDR3 has 12 residues. Trimming shortened V by 2 bases and J by 5 bases, and 6 bases separated the two germline ends. DNA for the CDR3: TGTGCCAGCAGCTTAAAGAGTGAGACCCAGTACTTC. Encoded protein: CASSLKSETQYF.

V and J are TRBV27 and TRBJ1-6; 8 positions agree with TRBD1. This CDR3 region has 12 residues. Unmatched junction bases numbered 2, after V lost 7 bases and J lost 9 bases. CDR1 is MNHEY, CDR2 SMNVEV, per germline (reference sequence). The CDR3, as DNA: TGTGCCAGCAAGGACAGGGCTTCACCCCTCCACTTT. It yields the protein CASKDRASPLHF.

The chain carries TRBV12-3 or TRBV12-4 and TRBJ1-2; 7 bases align to TRBD1. The ends lost 2 bases at V and 5 bases at J; junction bases unmatched: 11. This CDR3 has 16 amino acids. The DNA of the CDR3 is TGTGCCAGCAGTTTATGGAGCAGGGGGACTCCGTATGGCTACACCTTC. Translating gives CASSLWSRGTPYGYTF.

The chain employs TRBV28 and TRBJ2-2, with D possibly being TRBD2 (5 bases). The germline V and J ends were trimmed by 5 bases and 3 bases, with 13 bases remaining between them. There are 15 residues in the CDR3. Germline loops: CDR1 MDHEN, CDR2 SYDVKM. CDR3 sequence reads: CASSGPGIYTGELFF. The CDR3 bases are TGTGCCAGCAGTGGACCGGGGATTTACACCGGGGAGCTGTTTTTT.

The chain is built from TRBV5-1 and TRBJ2-3, with 11 nucleotides matching TRBD2. V lost 1 base, J lost 12 bases, and 13 bases stayed unmatched. CDR3 length equals 16 residues. From germline, CDR1 is SGHRS and CDR2 YFSETQ. CDR3 amino acids: CASSLYQLAGVETQYF. In nucleotides, the CDR3 is TGCGCCAGCAGCTTGTATCAACTAGCGGGGGTGGAGACCCAGTATTTT.

V gene TRBV2 combines with J gene TRBJ2-7; 8 bases are shared with TRBD1. Germline CDR1 is SNHLY and CDR2 is FYNNEI. The CDR3 has 18 amino acids. Losses at the gene ends were 6 bases for V and 0 bases for J; bases not matched to a gene: 16. The CDR3 nucleotides read TGTGCCAGCAGGGGTCCTCTCGGACAGGGCGCTAACTCCTACGAGCAGTACTTC. It translates to CASRGPLGQGANSYEQYF. Combining the CDR3 with reference TRBV2 and TRBJ2-7 gives the whole variable domain EPEVTQTPSHQVTQMGQEVILRCVPISNHLYFYWYRQILGQKVEFLVSFYNNEISEKSEIFDDQFSVERPDGSNFTLKIRSTKLEDSAMYFCASRGPLGQGANSYEQYFGPGTRLTVT.

This clonotype was observed at least ten times. The J gene is TRBJ2-5, the V gene TRBV5-1; 9 bases align to TRBD1. This CDR3 spans 16 amino acids. CDR1 and CDR2 from the germline V gene are SGHRS and YFSETQ. Losses at the gene ends were 3 bases for V and 4 bases for J; bases not matched to a gene: 10. As DNA, the CDR3 is TGCGCCAGCAGCTCTGACACAGGGGGCAGAGGAGAGACCCAGTACTTC. Translating gives CASSSDTGGRGETQYF.

The chain uses TRBV20-1 and TRBJ1-2, with D tentatively TRBD1 (6 bases). Per germline, CDR1 DFQATT and CDR2 SNEGSKA (reference sequence). V lost 0 bases and J 0 bases, leaving 17 bases between the germline ends. This CDR3 comprises 17 residues. This CDR3 is CSAREIGGRVSNYGYTF. DNA of the CDR3: TGCAGTGCTAGAGAAATTGGGGGGCGTGTTTCTAACTATGGCTACACCTTC.

This clonotype was counted only a few times. The chain is built from TRBV4-3 and TRBJ2-3; weak D call: TRBD2 (6 bases). Trimming pared 4 bases from V and 1 base from J, leaving 9 bases between. Germline V gene sequence: CDR1 LGHNA, CDR2 YSLEER. This CDR3 has 14 amino acids. CDR3: CASSRLGGTDTQYF. CDR3 nucleotide sequence: TGCGCCAGCAGCCGACTAGGAGGCACAGATACGCAGTATTTT.

The rearrangement links TRBV29-1 to TRBJ2-1; the D gene is possibly TRBD1 (6 bases). The CDR3 runs to 13 residues. V was shortened by 3 bases and J by 7 bases, with 13 bases between the two germline ends. The V gene's germline CDR1 is SQVTM and CDR2 ANQGSEA. The CDR3 coding sequence is TGCAGCGTTGACAGGGGAATAAGGAATGAGCAGTTCTTC. The encoded protein is CSVDRGIRNEQFF.

This clonotype was counted a few times. This rearrangement joins TRBV29-1 to TRBJ2-7; TRBD1 matches 9 bases. Germline lookup yields CDR1 SQVTM and CDR2 ANQGSEA. The V and J ends lost 7 bases and 2 bases, in that order; junction bases with no gene match: 6. The CDR3 extends over 13 amino acids. This chain's CDR3 is CSAGTGTTYEQYF. The CDR3 region has the DNA TGCAGCGCTGGGACAGGGACGACCTACGAGCAGTACTTC.

This clonotype was picked up one time. The J gene is TRBJ1-2, the V gene TRBV4-1; the match to TRBD1 covers 9 bases. The germline CDR1 and CDR2 sequences are MGHRA and YSYEKL. V lost 1 base and J lost 7; bases outside the gene matches: 13. CDR3 length: 17 residues. This chain's CDR3 is CASSQAGQGLDHVGYTF. The CDR3 bases are TGCGCCAGCAGCCAAGCGGGACAGGGATTAGACCATGTTGGCTACACCTTC.

Only a few counts were recorded for this clonotype. The chain joins TRBV4-3 to TRBJ1-1; D gene ambiguous. The length of the CDR3 is 14 residues. V was pared by 0 bases and J by 7 bases, with 12 bases between. In germline, CDR1 is LGHNA, CDR2 YSLEER. The CDR3 loop is CASSQDEDNFEAFF. CDR3 nucleotide sequence: TGCGCCAGCAGCCAAGATGAGGATAACTTTGAAGCTTTCTTT.

This clonotype was detected a few times. The chain employs TRBV11-3 and TRBJ2-3; the match to TRBD1 covers 7 bases. Germline CDR1 and CDR2: SGHNT and YENEEA. J was trimmed by 1 base and V by 3 bases; bases with no gene match: 7. The CDR3 has 16 residues. CDR3 sequence (DNA): TGTGCCAGCAGCTTGCGACAGGGATCGGGCACAGATACGCAGTATTTT. Translated: CASSLRQGSGTDTQYF.

The chain joins TRBV20-1 to TRBJ2-1; TRBD1 matches at 8 bases. Germline loops: CDR1 DFQATT, CDR2 SNEGSKA (reference sequence). With 6 bases clipped from V and 5 bases from J, the junction kept 3 bases outside the gene matches. The CDR3 has 12 amino acids. The CDR3 reads CSAPDRDNEQFF. The CDR3 DNA sequence: TGCAGTGCCCCGGACAGGGACAATGAGCAGTTCTTC.

This clonotype was counted between two and nine times. The chain carries TRBV29-1 and TRBJ2-3; 8 bases align to TRBD2. V lost 5 bases to trimming and J lost 5 bases; unmatched junction nucleotides: 6. The CDR3 has 13 residues. Germline assignment: CDR1 SQVTM and CDR2 ANQGSEA. This CDR3 reads CSVPGLGIDTQYF. The CDR3 nucleotides are TGCAGCGTTCCGGGACTAGGTATAGATACGCAGTATTTT.

Only a few counts were recorded for this clonotype. DNA of the CDR3: TGTGCCAGCAGTGGTACGAGGGCCGTTGCAGATACGCAGTATTTT. The encoded protein is CASSGTRAVADTQYF. The genes are TRBV25-1 and TRBJ2-3; tentatively, D is TRBD2 (5 bases). V shed 4 bases and J shed 4 bases, with 15 bases lying between them. This CDR3 spans 15 amino acids. Germline-derived CDR1 and CDR2 are MGHDK and SYGVNS.

This clonotype was seen only a few times. The chain joins TRBV29-1 to TRBJ2-3; no firm D call. V shed 3 bases and J shed 6 bases, with 16 bases lying between them. The CDR3 totals 14 residues. Germline CDR1 is SQVTM and CDR2 is ANQGSEA. The chain's CDR3 is CSVDPHKGEDTQYF. In DNA form, the CDR3 reads TGCAGCGTTGACCCTCATAAGGGTGAGGATACGCAGTATTTT.

The rearrangement joins TRBV13 to TRBJ2-7; 8 bases are a match to TRBD1. The trim removed 2 bases at V and 6 bases at J, leaving 15 bases unmatched. Germline V gene sequence: CDR1 PRHDT, CDR2 FYEKMQ (reference sequence). The CDR3 length is 17 residues. As DNA, the CDR3 is TGTGCCAGCAGCTTAATCTCCGCCACAGGGGGAATCTGCGAGCAGTACTTC. Translating it yields CASSLISATGGICEQYF.

This chain connects TRBV6-2 or TRBV6-3 to TRBJ2-7, with 7 bases matching TRBD1. CDR1 MNHEY and CDR2 SVGEGT come from the germline V gene. V dropped 2 bases and J dropped 0; count of bases not matched to a gene: 7. CDR3 length: 16 amino acids. The CDR3 nucleotides read TGTGCCAGCAGTTACCCGACAGGGTTTACCTCCTACGAGCAGTACTTC. Protein: CASSYPTGFTSYEQYF.

Concerning this clonotype: One junction end does not reproduce the germline sequence, and a read error may be involved. The rearrangement joins TRBV3-1 to TRBJ1-2, with D unresolved. CDR1 and CDR2 from the germline V gene are LGHDT and YNNKEL (reference sequence). The CDR3 runs 15 residues. The CDR3 DNA follows: TGTGCCGGCAGCCAAGGGTTTTCAGGTCCCTATGGCTACACCTTC. Translating gives CAGSQGFSGPYGYTF. The complete variable domain, with remaining parts taken from reference TRBV3-1 and TRBJ1-2, reads DTAVSQTPKYLVTQMGNDKSIKCEQNLGHDTMYWYKQDSKKFLKIMFSYNNKELIINETVPNRFSPKSPDKAHLNLHINSLELGDSAVYFCAGSQGFSGPYGYTFGSGTRLTVV.

This chain joins TRBV4-1 and TRBJ2-3; TRBD2 is a possible D gene (6 bases). From germline, CDR1 is MGHRA and CDR2 YSYEKL. The CDR3 has 18 residues. Deletions cut 2 bases from V and 6 bases from J, with 24 bases between. The DNA of the CDR3 is TGCGCCAGCAGCCAACATCCCGGGGGTGCCCTAAAAATCGATACGCAGTATTTT. It encodes CASSQHPGGALKIDTQYF.

A few counts support this clonotype. This chain connects TRBV18 to TRBJ2-7, with D hard to call. Germline assignment: CDR1 KGHSH and CDR2 LQKENI. V was clipped by 4 bases and J by 0 bases, with 13 bases between them. This CDR3 is 15 amino acids long. Here the CDR3 reads CASSQWTESSYEQYF. For the CDR3, the DNA is TGTGCCAGCTCACAGTGGACGGAAAGCTCCTACGAGCAGTACTTC.

This rearrangement joins TRBV2 to TRBJ2-7, with D uncertain. The germline gives CDR1 SNHLY, CDR2 FYNNEI. The length of the CDR3 is 13 residues. V shed 6 bases and J shed 4 bases, with 13 bases lying between them. The DNA of the CDR3 is TGTGCCAGCAGCGGTAGGCTCGGTTACGAGCAGTACTTC. It yields the protein CASSGRLGYEQYF.

This sequence joins TRBV24-1 and TRBJ2-1; 7 bases match TRBD1. CDR1 and CDR2 from the germline V gene are KGHDR and SFDVKD. The CDR3 is made up of 15 amino acids. The V segment lost 4 bases and the J segment 2 bases; nucleotides outside the gene matches: 4. The CDR3 nucleotides read TGTGCCACCAGTGACCCGGGACAGCCCTACAATGAGCAGTTCTTC. It codes for CATSDPGQPYNEQFF.

This clonotype came up a few times. J is TRBJ2-5 and V is TRBV20-1; TRBD2 is a possible D gene (6 bases). The CDR3 contains 13 residues. The V end was cut by 6 bases, the J end by 5 bases, with 16 bases between. The germline gives CDR1 DFQATT, CDR2 SNEGSKA (reference sequence). CDR3 region: CSAGRTTRETQYF. DNA for the CDR3: TGCAGTGCGGGACGGACTACTCGGGAGACCCAGTACTTC.

The rearrangement uses TRBV18 and TRBJ1-2, with a weak D call TRBD1 (6 bases). Germline-derived CDR1 and CDR2 are KGHSH and LQKENI. The germline V and J ends were trimmed by 4 bases and 6 bases, with 24 bases remaining between them. This CDR3 is built from 17 residues. As DNA, the CDR3 is TGTGCCAGCTCACGAGGGGGTAGTCCTTCGGGCGCCGATGGCTACACCTTC. The encoded protein is CASSRGGSPSGADGYTF.

The genes are TRBV24-1 and TRBJ2-5; D is perhaps TRBD2 (6 bases). The CDR3 is 15 residues long. Germline lookup yields CDR1 KGHDR and CDR2 SFDVKD. Trimming shortened V by 3 bases and J by 4 bases, and 14 bases separated the two germline ends. The CDR3 region is CATSDPLGGAETQYF. CDR3 nucleotides: TGTGCCACCAGTGATCCTCTAGGAGGGGCAGAGACCCAGTACTTC.

CDR3 sequence: CASNSGGEQFF. CDR3 DNA sequence: TGTGCCAGCAATAGCGGTGGTGAGCAGTTCTTC. The chain links TRBV7-8 to TRBJ2-1; D may be TRBD2 (6 bases). From germline, CDR1 is SGHVS and CDR2 FQNEAQ. The CDR3 is 11 amino acids. With 7 bases removed from V and 9 bases from J, the gap between germline ends came to 10 bases.